Reported below is one T cell receptor (beta chain). Its antigen is unknown. CDR3 length: 15 residues. The ends lost 4 bases at V and 3 bases at J; junction bases unmatched: 3. The germline V gene has CDR1 SGHDT and CDR2 YYEEEE. This sample is drawn from a study of identical twins. Overall study findings and caveats: Weaker excess sharing between twins was seen in beta out-of-frame sequences.

TCRdb passed the 5' RACE reads through MiXCR, listing each CDR3 protein once. The data contain 500,000 to 600,000 distinct CDR3 sequences, 22% of them singletons. These data are also associated with another study on T cells expressing NK-cell markers. That study reports: In sorted CD3+CD56+NKG2C+, CD3+CD56+NKG2C- and CD3+CD56-NKG2C+ T cells, TCR beta repertoires were obtained. Among the experiments, several used an anti-gamma-delta TCR antibody to restrict sorting to alpha-beta TCR T cells. Similarly, these clonotypes led the CD3+CD56-NKG2C+ fraction as well in several donors.

Sequenced input: CD4+ T cells sorted from blood. This TCR came from a woman in her late teens or twenties in good health. This sequence joins TRBV5-6 and TRBJ2-1; 11 positions agree with TRBD1. The CDR3 bases are TGTGCCAGCAGCGGGACAGGGGGTAACTACAATGAGCAGTTCTTC. Its protein product is CASSGTGGNYNEQFF. The whole variable domain, remainder taken from reference TRBV5-6 and TRBJ2-1, is DAGVTQSPTHLIKTRGQQVTLRCSPKSGHDTVSWYQQALGQGPQFIFQYYEEEERQRGNFPDRFSGHQFPNYSSELNVNALLLGDSALYLCASSGTGGNYNEQFFGPGTRLTVL.